Shown below are 3 T cell receptor beta chains from a single sample sequenced in a study of T cell repertoires in cytomegalovirus infection. No antigen is known for these receptors. TCRdb re-analysed the reads in MiXCR, keeping a single row per CDR3 protein. The table has about 340,000 distinct CDR3 sequences, around 29% seen once. The specimen comprised cultured PBMCs, sampled from culture after CMV antigen stimulation. The source is a human donor in good health (CMV status not recorded). Some clones in this sample may be carry-over from other donors' samples.

The chain couples TRBV6-2 or TRBV6-3 to TRBJ1-4; the D is unclear. The CDR3 consists of 14 residues. V lost 0 bases, J lost 4 bases, and 6 bases lay in between. CDR1 is MNHEY and CDR2 is SVGEGT in the germline V gene. Written as DNA, the CDR3 is TGTGCCAGCAGTTACTCCGATCTTAATGAAAAACTGTTTTTT. Amino acids: CASSYSDLNEKLFF.

The chain combines TRBV27 with TRBJ2-1, with TRBD1 matching 9 bases. The CDR3 length is 15 residues. The V segment lost 3 bases and the J segment 10 bases; nucleotides outside the gene matches: 10. Per the germline V gene, CDR1 is MNHEY and CDR2 is SMNVEV (reference sequence). The CDR3 reads CASSFGDRVTGEQFF. CDR3 sequence (DNA): TGTGCCAGCAGTTTTGGGGACAGGGTAACGGGGGAGCAGTTCTTC.

The chain is built from TRBV20-1 and TRBJ2-1; TRBD2 aligns across 8 bases. Germline assignment: CDR1 DFQATT and CDR2 SNEGSKA (reference sequence). Losses at the gene ends were 7 bases for V and 4 bases for J; bases not matched to a gene: 9. The CDR3 is made up of 14 amino acids. The CDR3 coding sequence is TGCAGTGGGATAGCGGGGACGGTTTACAATGAGCAGTTCTTC. This gives the protein CSGIAGTVYNEQFF.